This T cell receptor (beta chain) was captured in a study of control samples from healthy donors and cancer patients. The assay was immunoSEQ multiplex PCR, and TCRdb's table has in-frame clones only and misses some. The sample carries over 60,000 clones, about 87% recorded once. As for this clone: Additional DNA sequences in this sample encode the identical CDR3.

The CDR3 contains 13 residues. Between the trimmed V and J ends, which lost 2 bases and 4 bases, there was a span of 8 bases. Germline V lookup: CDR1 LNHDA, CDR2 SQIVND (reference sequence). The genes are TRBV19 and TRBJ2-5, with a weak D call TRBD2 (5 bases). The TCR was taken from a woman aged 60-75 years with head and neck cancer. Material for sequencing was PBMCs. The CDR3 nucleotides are TGTGCCAGTAGTATAAGAGGGTCAGAGACCCAGTACTTC. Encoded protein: CASSIRGSETQYF.